This is a list of T cell receptor beta chains from one sample in a study of T cell clonotyping in hematopoietic cell transplantation. This table comes from immunoSEQ multiplex PCR, and its TCRdb copy is limited to in-frame clones, with some not included. Of around 12,000 clones listed, less than 75% are singletons. The sample consisted of peripheral blood mononuclear cells, taken 180 days after allogeneic stem cell transplant. Source of these receptors: a male patient aged 55-69 years who had an allogeneic stem cell transplant from an unrelated donor, so the T cells may come from the graft donor. Some clones in this sample may be carry-over from other donors' samples. The CDR3 runs from the conserved cysteine through the conserved F or W. D genes are given only for firm matches. Clone size appears in some rows only: once, few, many, or a class for an expanded clone.

-	TRBV5-4	-	15	TRBJ1-6	CASSLVGSDNSPLHF	TGTGCCAGCAGCTTGGTAGGGAGCGATAATTCACCCCTCCACTTT
-	TRBV20-1	-	10	TRBJ2-7	CSAGIYEQYF	TGCAGTGCTGGTATTTACGAGCAGTACTTC
-	TRBV10-3	-	13	TRBJ2-3	CAISESTEDTQYF	TGTGCCATCAGTGAGTCGACGGAAGATACGCAGTATTTT
-	TRBV6-6	TRBD1	14	TRBJ1-4	CASSGTGTNEKLFF	TGTGCCAGCAGTGGGACAGGGACTAATGAAAAACTGTTTTTT
-	TRBV7-2	-	15	TRBJ2-1	CASSSQGSQHNEQFF	TGTGCCAGCAGCTCCCAGGGGTCCCAGCACAATGAGCAGTTCTTC
few	TRBV19	-	14	TRBJ1-6	CASSISGSNSPLHF	TGTGCCAGTAGTATCTCTGGCTCTAATTCACCCCTCCACTTT
-	TRBV7-2	-	15	TRBJ1-6	CASSSRSTGNSPLHF	TGTGCCAGCAGCTCCCGCTCTACCGGGAATTCACCCCTCCACTTT
-	TRBV20-1	-	10	TRBJ1-2	CSAEGNGYTF	TGCAGTGCTGAGGGTAATGGCTACACCTTC
-	TRBV27	TRBD1	16	TRBJ1-2	CASSVSQGAMGYGYTF	TGTGCCAGCAGTGTTTCTCAGGGGGCGATGGGCTATGGCTACACCTTC
-	TRBV28	TRBD1	14	TRBJ2-7	CASRPTGGGDEQYF	TGTGCCAGCAGGCCGACAGGGGGCGGGGACGAGCAGTACTTC
few	TRBV5-1	-	11	TRBJ2-1	CASSFQREQFF	TGCGCTAGCAGCTTCCAACGAGAGCAGTTCTTC
few	TRBV9	-	14	TRBJ2-2	CASSVNAGAGELFF	TGTGCCAGCAGCGTAAACGCAGGGGCCGGGGAGCTGTTTTTT
medium-sized	TRBV6-5	-	12	TRBJ2-7	CASSTGFNEQYF	TGTGCCAGCAGTACGGGGTTCAACGAGCAGTACTTC
few	TRBV4-2	-	14	TRBJ1-2	CASSELGSVFGYTF	TGTGCCAGCAGTGAGCTCGGGTCGGTATTTGGCTACACCTTC
once	TRBV2	-	14	TRBJ1-5	CASSEIERNQPQHF	TGTGCCAGCAGTGAAATTGAACGGAATCAGCCCCAGCATTTT
few	TRBV14	-	15	TRBJ1-1	CASSQVWGSHTEAFF	TGTGCCAGCAGCCAAGTCTGGGGCAGCCACACTGAAGCTTTCTTT
-	TRBV25-1	TRBD1	17	TRBJ1-5	CASSEWDRGLGSQPQHF	TGTGCCAGCAGTGAATGGGACAGGGGGCTGGGTAGTCAGCCCCAGCATTTT
once	TRBV6-5	-	15	TRBJ2-7	CASSLGGTSSYEQYF	TGTGCCAGCAGTTTAGGGGGGACCAGCTCCTACGAGCAGTACTTC
-	TRBV6-5	-	15	TRBJ1-2	CASSYTTTGFYGYTF	TGTGCCAGCAGTTACACCACCACAGGGTTCTATGGCTACACCTTC
-	TRBV5-1	-	15	TRBJ2-3	CASNLSPTGADTQYF	TGCGCCAGCAACTTATCACCTACGGGGGCAGATACGCAGTATTTT
-	TRBV7-2	-	12	TRBJ2-2	CASSFITGELFF	TGTGCCAGCAGCTTCATAACCGGGGAGCTGTTTTTT
-	TRBV4-3	-	15	TRBJ2-7	CASSQGTRAGYEQYF	TGCGCCAGCAGCCAAGGGACGCGAGCGGGCTACGAGCAGTACTTC
-	TRBV7-2	TRBD2	18	TRBJ2-3	CASSPRLIAGKGVDTQYF	TGTGCCAGCAGCCCCCGTCTAATAGCGGGGAAGGGGGTAGATACGCAGTATTTT
few	TRBV28	-	13	TRBJ2-2	CASSFQGSGELFF	TGTGCCAGCAGTTTTCAGGGATCCGGGGAGCTGTTTTTT
few	TRBV5-5	-	15	TRBJ1-1	CASSYRTTWGTEAFF	TGTGCCAGCAGCTACCGGACCACCTGGGGCACTGAAGCTTTCTTT
few	TRBV27	-	13	TRBJ1-6	CASRWASSSPLHF	TGTGCCAGCCGCTGGGCCTCCAGTTCACCCCTCCACTTT
-	TRBV30	-	14	TRBJ1-1	CAWSPGTYNTEAFF	TGTGCCTGGAGTCCCGGGACATACAACACTGAAGCTTTCTTT
-	TRBV19	-	14	TRBJ1-5	CASSTDGSNQPQHF	TGTGCCAGTAGTACGGACGGAAGCAATCAGCCCCAGCATTTT
-	TRBV19	TRBD2	14	TRBJ2-7	CASNTGLAVGEQYF	TGTGCCAGTAATACGGGCCTAGCGGTAGGGGAGCAGTACTTC
-	TRBV10-3	TRBD2	18	TRBJ2-5	CAISESSGVAGDRETQYF	TGTGCCATCAGTGAGTCCTCGGGGGTAGCGGGGGATCGGGAGACCCAGTACTTC
few	TRBV6-5	-	10	TRBJ1-4	CASRWEKLFF	TGTGCCAGCAGATGGGAAAAACTGTTTTTT
-	TRBV13	-	15	TRBJ2-5	CASSPRGRRGETQYF	TGTGCCAGCAGCCCCCGGGGACGCAGGGGAGAGACCCAGTACTTC
few	TRBV19	-	13	TRBJ1-1	CASRPDPLTEAFF	TGTGCCAGTAGGCCCGACCCGCTCACTGAAGCTTTCTTT
once	TRBV6-1	TRBD1	13	TRBJ1-1	CASSGTTGAGAFF	TGTGCCAGCAGTGGGACGACAGGGGCTGGAGCTTTCTTT
-	TRBV11-1	-	15	TRBJ2-7	CASSTLTANSYEQYF	TGTGCCAGCAGCACTCTTACAGCAAACTCCTACGAGCAGTACTTC
once	TRBV25-1	-	15	TRBJ2-5	CASSFALGHQETQYF	TGTGCCAGCAGTTTCGCGCTGGGCCACCAAGAGACCCAGTACTTC
-	TRBV5-4	TRBD2	16	TRBJ2-7	CASSRDLAGSSYEQYF	TGTGCCAGCAGCCGGGATCTAGCGGGATCCTCCTACGAGCAGTACTTC
-	TRBV30	-	16	TRBJ1-1	CAWSQVGRGVNTEAFF	TGTGCCTGGAGTCAAGTCGGGAGAGGAGTGAACACTGAAGCTTTCTTT
-	TRBV30	TRBD2	13	TRBJ2-7	CAWSPSGDYEQYF	TGTGCCTGGAGTCCTAGCGGAGATTACGAGCAGTACTTC
-	TRBV13	TRBD1	16	TRBJ1-1	CASSSTGGRGNTEAFF	TGTGCCAGCAGTTCCACAGGGGGCCGGGGGAACACTGAAGCTTTCTTT
-	TRBV6-6	-	13	TRBJ1-5	CASSFDRTQPQHF	TGTGCCAGCAGCTTCGACAGGACTCAGCCCCAGCATTTT
-	TRBV30	-	11	TRBJ1-1	CAWRLGSEAFF	TGTGCCTGGAGATTGGGCTCTGAAGCTTTCTTT
medium-sized	TRBV19	TRBD1	15	TRBJ2-7	CASSMGSGGFYEQYF	TGTGCCAGTAGTATGGGGTCAGGGGGATTCTACGAGCAGTACTTC
-	TRBV5-6	-	14	TRBJ2-5	CASSHWDSEETQYF	TGTGCCAGCAGCCACTGGGACTCAGAAGAGACCCAGTACTTC
-	TRBV5-4	-	14	TRBJ2-5	CASSLAGSQETQYF	TGTGCCAGCAGCTTGGCCGGTTCCCAAGAGACCCAGTACTTC
-	TRBV13	-	15	TRBJ1-4	CASSPWGEANEKLFF	TGTGCCAGCAGCCCCTGGGGGGAGGCTAATGAAAAACTGTTTTTT
-	TRBV5-1	-	15	TRBJ2-3	CASSSLAPGTDTQYF	TGCGCCAGCAGCTCGCTAGCGCCTGGCACAGATACGCAGTATTTT
-	TRBV9	-	17	TRBJ1-1	CASSVEVTVSGGLEAFF	TGTGCCAGCAGCGTAGAGGTCACGGTGAGCGGAGGCCTAGAAGCTTTCTTT
once	TRBV25-1	-	14	TRBJ1-2	CASSDSGQNYGYTF	TGTGCCAGCAGTGACTCAGGACAGAACTATGGCTACACCTTC
-	TRBV28	TRBD2	16	TRBJ2-7	CASSSVALGGRHEQYF	TGTGCCAGCAGTTCCGTGGCATTGGGAGGGAGGCACGAGCAGTACTTC
few	TRBV30	-	11	TRBJ1-1	CAWGTYREAFF	TGTGCCTGGGGAACGTACCGTGAAGCTTTCTTT
-	TRBV5-6	-	12	TRBJ2-7	CASSPGKAEQYF	TGTGCCAGCAGCCCCGGAAAGGCCGAGCAGTACTTC
-	TRBV4-2	-	15	TRBJ2-2	CASSPQTGNTGELFF	TGTGCCAGCAGTCCCCAAACGGGCAACACCGGGGAGCTGTTTTTT
-	TRBV30	-	11	TRBJ1-2	CAWTGFDGYTF	TGTGCCTGGACAGGGTTCGACGGCTACACCTTC
-	TRBV29-1	TRBD1	15	TRBJ1-1	CSVKQGTGMNTEAFF	TGCAGCGTGAAACAGGGGACAGGGATGAACACTGAAGCTTTCTTT
-	TRBV6-6	-	13	TRBJ1-2	CASSYSAGSGYTF	TGTGCCAGCAGTTACTCGGCAGGGAGCGGCTACACCTTC
-	TRBV30	-	11	TRBJ1-1	CAWSVLAEAFF	TGTGCCTGGAGTGTTTTGGCTGAAGCTTTCTTT
few	TRBV2	-	13	TRBJ1-2	CASSGQIYYGYTF	TGTGCCAGCAGCGGACAGATCTACTATGGCTACACCTTC
few	TRBV7-2	-	14	TRBJ2-7	CASSIGGGTNEQYF	TGTGCCAGCAGCATAGGAGGGGGTACGAACGAGCAGTACTTC